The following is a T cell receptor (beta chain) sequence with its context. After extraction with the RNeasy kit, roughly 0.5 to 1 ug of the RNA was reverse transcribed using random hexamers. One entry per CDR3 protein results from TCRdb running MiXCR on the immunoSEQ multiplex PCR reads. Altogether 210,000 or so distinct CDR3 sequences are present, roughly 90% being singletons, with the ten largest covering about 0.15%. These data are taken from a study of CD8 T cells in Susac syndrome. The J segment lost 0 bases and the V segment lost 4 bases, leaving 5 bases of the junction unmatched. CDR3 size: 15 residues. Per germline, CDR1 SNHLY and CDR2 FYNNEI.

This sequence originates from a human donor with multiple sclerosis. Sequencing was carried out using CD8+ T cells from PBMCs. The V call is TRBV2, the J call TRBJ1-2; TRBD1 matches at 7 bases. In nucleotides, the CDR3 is TGTGCCAGCAGTGTACAGGGGCAACCTAACTATGGCTACACCTTC. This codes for CASSVQGQPNYGYTF.